The source of this TCR beta chain is a study of T cells after yellow fever vaccination. One entry per CDR3 protein results from TCRdb running MiXCR on the 5' RACE reads. The sample comprises about 550,000 distinct CDR3 sequences, less than 20% of which are singletons, and approximately 15% rests with the top ten. CDR3 length: 16 residues. Germline CDR1 is MNHEY and CDR2 is SVGAGI. The V gene end was trimmed by 0 bases and the J gene end by 6 bases; junction bases not matched to a gene: 10. About this clonotype itself: Its target is unknown.

Broader study findings: The secondary response was weaker but peaked faster, day 5 versus 15. The CD4 and CD8 compartments had a small share of their clonotypes in common.

The source material was PBMCs, sampled 15 days after the yellow fever booster vaccination. The TCR originated in a man aged 30 to 39 who received the YFV17D yellow fever vaccine. The V and J genes are TRBV6-5 and TRBJ2-7; 8 nucleotides agree with TRBD2. The CDR3 here is CASSYSFQRGGFEQYF. The DNA of the CDR3 is TGTGCCAGCAGTTACTCGTTTCAACGGGGGGGATTCGAGCAGTACTTC.